These T cell receptor beta chains were read from a single sample in a study of blood T cell repertoires in COVID-19. The repertoire was sequenced with immunoSEQ multiplex PCR; TCRdb's copy has only in-frame clones and lacks some. The sample contains under 250,000 clones, approximately 90% of which appear only once. The sequencing sample was made of peripheral blood. Source of these receptors: a man aged 50 or older with COVID-19, enrolled during active disease. Each CDR3 is given with its conserved first and last residue. The order of the fields is J gene, V gene, D gene, clone size, CDR3 length, CDR3 DNA, CDR3 protein. The D gene is left open where the match is weak. Only part of the rows carry a size: once, few, many, or a class if the clone is expanded.

J: TRBJ2-1; V: TRBV30; D: TRBD1; size: .; length: 14; DNA: TGTGCCTGGTCACAGGGGGCTAGCTACAATGAGCAGTTCTTC; CDR3: CAWSQGASYNEQFF
J: TRBJ2-1; V: TRBV2; D: TRBD1; size: .; length: 15; DNA: TGTGCCAGTAGTCGTGGGCGGCAGGGGGCCAATGAGCAGTTCTTC; CDR3: CASSRGRQGANEQFF
J: TRBJ2-7; V: TRBV18; D: .; size: .; length: 13; DNA: TGTGCCAGCTCGCACGGGGGTGGGAGTGAGCAGTACTTC; CDR3: CASSHGGGSEQYF
J: TRBJ1-4; V: TRBV4-3; D: .; size: once; length: 16; DNA: TGCGCCAGCAGCCGACTGACAGACGCAACTAATGAAAAACTGTTTTTT; CDR3: CASSRLTDATNEKLFF
J: TRBJ2-4; V: TRBV10-3; D: TRBD1; size: .; length: 12; DNA: TGTGCCATTGCCGGGACAGAAAACATTCAGTACTTC; CDR3: CAIAGTENIQYF
J: TRBJ2-5; V: TRBV7-3; D: .; size: .; length: 13; DNA: TGTGCCAGCAGCCACAGGGTTAGGGAGACCCAGTACTTC; CDR3: CASSHRVRETQYF
J: TRBJ2-1; V: TRBV6-5; D: TRBD2; size: .; length: 15; DNA: TGTGCCAGCAGTTACGCCCGGGAGGTCTACAATGAGCAGTTCTTC; CDR3: CASSYAREVYNEQFF
J: TRBJ2-2; V: TRBV14; D: TRBD2; size: .; length: 18; DNA: TGTGCCAGCAGCTCCACCACCAGACTAGCGGGAAACACCGGGGAGCTGTTTTTT; CDR3: CASSSTTRLAGNTGELFF
J: TRBJ2-5; V: TRBV19; D: TRBD2; size: once; length: 13; DNA: TGTGCCAGTAGCCTGAGGCGGGGGGAGACCCAGTACTTC; CDR3: CASSLRRGETQYF
J: TRBJ1-5; V: TRBV15; D: .; size: .; length: 13; DNA: TGTGCCACCAGCAGAGACCCGGGGGAGCCCCAGCATTTT; CDR3: CATSRDPGEPQHF
J: TRBJ1-1; V: TRBV6-5; D: TRBD1; size: .; length: 15; DNA: TGTGCCAGCAGTCTTGCCGGGACAGGGGGAACTGAAGCTTTCTTT; CDR3: CASSLAGTGGTEAFF
J: TRBJ1-5; V: TRBV28; D: .; size: .; length: 17; DNA: TGTGCCAGCAGTTTCGGCAGGTTACGTTTTATTAATCAGCCCCAGCATTTT; CDR3: CASSFGRLRFINQPQHF
J: TRBJ2-3; V: TRBV19; D: TRBD2; size: .; length: 14; DNA: TGTGCCAGTACCCTGGAGGCTAGCGGGAGCTCGCAGTATTTT; CDR3: CASTLEASGSSQYF
J: TRBJ2-7; V: TRBV30; D: .; size: .; length: 14; DNA: TGTGCCTGGAGTGTAAGTAGCGGAGGCCGCGAGCAGTACTTC; CDR3: CAWSVSSGGREQYF
J: TRBJ1-6; V: TRBV6-1; D: TRBD1; size: .; length: 16; DNA: TGTGCCAGCAGTGCCCTGGGACAGCCTAATAATTCACCCCTCCACTTT; CDR3: CASSALGQPNNSPLHF
J: TRBJ2-3; V: TRBV15; D: TRBD2; size: once; length: 15; DNA: TGTGCCACCAGCAGAGGTAGCGGGAGCACAGATACGCAGTATTTT; CDR3: CATSRGSGSTDTQYF